This TCR beta chain was observed in a study of T cell responses to AZD1222 COVID-19 vaccine. Data came from immunoSEQ multiplex PCR; TCRdb stores just in-frame clones and leaves some out. The sample carries about 60,000 clones, roughly 80% recorded once. The CDR3 runs to 17 residues. With 0 bases clipped from V and 0 bases from J, the junction kept 2 bases outside the gene matches. CDR1 and CDR2 (germline): MNHEY, SMNVEV (reference sequence). This clone was seen a handful of times. This receptor was obtained from an adult who received the AZD1222 COVID-19 vaccine. The sequences come from peripheral blood, collected 28 days after the second AZD1222 dose. This chain connects TRBV27 to TRBJ2-1; TRBD1 matches 10 bases. CDR3 DNA sequence: TGTGCCAGCAGTTTATCGAGGACAGGGGGCTCCTACAATGAGCAGTTCTTC. Protein product: CASSLSRTGGSYNEQFF.